These T cell receptor beta chains were read from a single sample in a study of shared clonotypes between healthy human individuals. Profiling relied on immunoSEQ multiplex PCR, and the TCRdb table lists in-frame clones only, not all of them. The sample has a few million clones, roughly 93% seen once. The specimen sequenced was naive CD4+ T cells from PBMCs. These receptors were obtained from a man aged 18-30 years in good health. Some clones in this sample may be carry-over from other donors' samples. The CDR3 runs from the conserved cysteine through the conserved F or W. D genes are given only for firm matches. The size of a clone is reported for some rows only, either as once, few or many, or as a class for expanded clones.

d_gene,v_gene,j_gene,len,abundance,CDR3aa,CDR3nt
TRBD2,TRBV2,TRBJ2-1,15,NA,CASSLAASSYNEQFF,TGTGCCAGCAGTCTAGCGGCTAGCTCCTACAATGAGCAGTTCTTC
NA,TRBV29-1,TRBJ2-1,12,NA,CSVGPLGIEQFF,TGCAGCGTTGGCCCCTTGGGGATTGAGCAGTTCTTC
NA,TRBV28,TRBJ2-2,17,NA,CASSLGPWGTNTGELFF,TGTGCCAGCAGTTTAGGGCCCTGGGGCACGAACACCGGGGAGCTGTTTTTT
TRBD1,TRBV5-8,TRBJ1-2,13,NA,CASSPGTAYGYTF,TGTGCCAGCAGCCCAGGGACAGCTTATGGCTACACCTTC
NA,TRBV29-1,TRBJ2-7,12,NA,CSVGERYYEQYF,TGCAGCGTTGGAGAAAGATACTACGAGCAGTACTTC
NA,TRBV10-3,TRBJ1-1,13,few,CAGGPDLNTEAFF,TGTGCCGGCGGGCCGGACCTGAACACTGAAGCTTTCTTT
NA,TRBV18,TRBJ1-2,15,NA,CASSPGQGFRYGYTF,TGTGCCAGCTCACCAGGCCAGGGTTTCCGCTATGGCTACACCTTC
NA,TRBV28,TRBJ1-2,13,NA,CASRTGTFYGYTF,TGTGCCAGCAGGACCGGGACCTTCTATGGCTACACCTTC
TRBD1,TRBV10-3,TRBJ1-1,16,NA,CATNPRDRDMNTEAFF,TGTGCCACCAACCCTCGGGACAGGGACATGAACACTGAAGCTTTCTTT
NA,TRBV5-4,TRBJ2-5,13,NA,CASSSTPAETQYF,TGTGCCAGCAGCTCGACTCCTGCAGAGACCCAGTACTTC
NA,TRBV11-2,TRBJ1-1,16,NA,CASSLTSRTPNTEAFF,TGTGCCAGCAGCTTAACCAGCAGGACCCCGAACACTGAAGCTTTCTTT
TRBD1,TRBV7-9,TRBJ2-5,15,once,CASSLGSGQGETQYF,TGTGCCAGCAGCTTAGGGTCGGGACAGGGGGAGACCCAGTACTTC
NA,TRBV7-8,TRBJ2-5,15,NA,CASSLAGGSTETQYF,TGTGCCAGCAGCTTAGCGGGAGGATCGACGGAGACCCAGTACTTC
TRBD1,TRBV27,TRBJ1-3,18,NA,CASSLRGQGWYPGNTIYF,TGTGCCAGCAGTTTGCGGGGACAGGGTTGGTATCCTGGAAACACCATATATTTT
TRBD1,TRBV6-1,TRBJ1-2,15,NA,CASSEGPGQGHGYTF,TGTGCCAGCAGTGAAGGGCCAGGACAGGGTCATGGCTACACCTTC
NA,TRBV5-1,TRBJ2-3,14,NA,CASSLGVHTDTQYF,TGCGCCAGCAGCCTCGGGGTCCACACAGATACGCAGTATTTT
NA,TRBV27,TRBJ2-1,12,NA,CASSLNGYEQFF,TGTGCCAGCAGTTTAAACGGCTATGAGCAGTTCTTC
NA,TRBV18,TRBJ1-4,15,NA,CASSPLGGTNEKLFF,TGTGCCAGCTCACCACTTGGGGGAACTAATGAAAAACTGTTTTTT
TRBD2,TRBV5-8,TRBJ2-1,17,NA,CASSLVYLSGRAGEQFF,TGTGCCAGCAGCTTGGTGTATTTGAGCGGGAGGGCCGGTGAGCAGTTCTTC
TRBD2,TRBV7-9,TRBJ2-3,14,NA,CAGGLAGATDTQYF,TGTGCCGGAGGACTAGCGGGAGCCACAGATACGCAGTATTTT